One T cell receptor beta chain is described in this entry. The target of this receptor is not known. Per-base quality was not reported, and no clone a single base away is much larger than it. Using the deep immunoSEQ assay, TCR CDR3 regions were amplified from genomic DNA by multiplex PCR. Extracted genomic DNA from each cell subset was distributed evenly across all wells of several immunoSEQ 96-well plates, and each plate was treated as a replicate. For sorted subsets, approximately 200 ng of genomic DNA, equivalent to some 33,000 T cell genomes, went into each replicate PCR. Purified libraries were quantified with a Qubit 3.0 fluorometer, sized on a Bioanalyzer 2100, and re-quantified with the KAPA Library Quantification kit. Every immunoSEQ 96-well plate was sequenced on a dedicated single-read 150-cycle Illumina NextSeq 550 flow cell. In the source study's methods: Because the immunoSEQ output held only junctional sequences and lacked quality scores, the filtering could not match the filtering applied to full-length reads. To assign V/J genes and CDR3, sequences were annotated using PyIR, a Python wrapper for IgBLAST v1.9, with IMGT germline references. Any read was removed if the V/J assignment was weak (E-value above 1e-6), the CDR3 was missing, or the read contained stop codons, out-of-frame junctions, or ambiguous translated residues. V3J clonotypes were defined by identical inferred V gene, J gene, and CDR3 amino acid sequence. Percentage overlap between repertoires was calculated by dividing the number of shared unique clonotypes by the size of the smaller repertoire. Richness of each repertoire was evaluated using RTK rarefaction, the Chao1 estimator, and Recon v2.1 estimates of unobserved clonotypes. OLGA was used to compute generation probabilities for all TCRbeta clonotypes that the gDNA method yielded from a few donors. This is the immuneACCESS table as TCRdb keeps it, with only in-frame sequences that have V and J called. A part of the clones is gone; compared with another copy, unresolved V genes explain less than half, and the rest is unexplained. The DNA was the basis for D and trimming; V, J and clone size are from that table. The sample contains roughly 1.4 million clones, about 98.5% of them found a single time. The top ten hold under 0.45% of the sample.

This entry is derived from a study of shared clonotypes between healthy human individuals (TCRdb year 2020). Regarding the study in general: The cohort included three men and a couple of women between 18 and 49 years of age. Per donor, three plates each were used for CD4 naive and CD4 memory, two for CD8 naive, and one for CD8 memory. Libraries were prepared and TCR repertoires were sequenced by different laboratories using diverse techniques, in order to increase sequencing depth and limit assay-specific biases. To estimate repertoire size and how much clonotypes are shared between individuals, the study performed deep sequencing of blood TCR repertoires from roughly five healthy adults. Per donor, leukapheresis produced somewhere between about 0.94 and 8.9 billion PBMCs. Results the study describes overall, beyond this receptor: Compared with non-shared clonotypes, clonotypes shared by all four sorted-subset donors had higher generation probabilities. Based on pairwise subsampling, the degree of clonotype sharing among donors was expected to be affected by sequencing depth. Estimated clonotype richness was generally larger for naive than for memory subsets. Sampling was restricted to blood, and TCR repertoires in tissue are likely to differ from TCR repertoires in blood. When several donors were compared, the shared fraction of clonotypes was about 5.4% for naive CD4, roughly 3.4% for naive CD8, roughly 2.3% for memory CD4, and less than 0.45% for memory CD8. The genetic and exposure-history diversity represented was limited by the small number of donors. Even with the large sequencing depth, rarefaction of the sorted-subset datasets indicated that sequencing was incomplete.

At the junction V is shortened by 7 bases and J by 9 bases, with 12 bases in between. Reading the germline V gene (reference sequence) gives CDR1 LNHDA and CDR2 SQIVND. Its CDR3 holds 12 amino acids, cysteine through phenylalanine. The sequence is cut down to CDR3 DNA, 36 bases in frame from base 1. Healthy HIV-negative adults with no recently reported acute infections or vaccinations were included as donors. Only Caucasian adults living in Nashville, Tennessee, USA were represented among the donors. CD4+ T cells were enriched through magnetic negative selection, after which naive cells were positively selected on CD45RA and the remaining negative fraction served as the memory subset. Blood was collected by leukapheresis, and PBMCs were isolated by Ficoll-Histopaque density gradient centrifugation and then cryopreserved in liquid nitrogen vapor phase. Purity and quantity of every magnetically sorted T cell population were checked by analytical flow cytometry. Genomic DNA was isolated from every sorted fraction and measured by UV absorbance on a Nanodrop 2000c.

The TCR was taken from a man under 40 in good health. Sequencing input: naive CD4+ T cells sorted from blood. According to the study, the label for this sample's cell subset or site signals: CD45RA+ positively selected. The chain is made from TRBV19 and TRBJ2-2; confidence is insufficient to name the D gene. The CDR3 region: CASTRYGRELFF. The nucleotides read TGTGCCAGTACCCGGTATGGCCGGGAGCTGTTTTTT.